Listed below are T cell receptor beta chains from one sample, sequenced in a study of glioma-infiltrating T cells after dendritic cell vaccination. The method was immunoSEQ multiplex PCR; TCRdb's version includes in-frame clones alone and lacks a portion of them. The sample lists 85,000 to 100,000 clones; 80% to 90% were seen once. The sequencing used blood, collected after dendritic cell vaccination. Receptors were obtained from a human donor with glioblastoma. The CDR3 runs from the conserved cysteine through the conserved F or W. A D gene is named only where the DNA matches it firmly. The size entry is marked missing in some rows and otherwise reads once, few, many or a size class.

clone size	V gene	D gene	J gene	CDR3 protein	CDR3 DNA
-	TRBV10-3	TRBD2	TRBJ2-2	CAIRQTSGNTGELFF	TGTGCCATCAGGCAGACTAGCGGGAACACCGGGGAGCTGTTTTTT
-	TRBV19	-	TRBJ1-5	CAIRRRDNQPQHF	TGTGCCATAAGGCGCAGGGACAATCAGCCCCAGCATTTT
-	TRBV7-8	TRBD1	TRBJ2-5	CASSSQGAGETQYF	TGTGCCAGCAGCTCGCAGGGGGCTGGAGAGACCCAGTACTTC
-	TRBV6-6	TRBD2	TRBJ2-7	CASSISGGDYEQYF	TGTGCCAGCAGCATTAGCGGGGGGGACTACGAGCAGTACTTC
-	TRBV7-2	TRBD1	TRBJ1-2	CASSRSGGLGYTF	TGTGCCAGCAGCAGATCAGGGGGCCTTGGCTACACCTTC
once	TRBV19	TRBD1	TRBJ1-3	CASSPGTGIGFDTIYF	TGTGCCAGTAGCCCTGGGACAGGGATCGGTTTTGACACCATATATTTT
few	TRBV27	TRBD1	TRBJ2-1	CASSPGTGHYNEQFF	TGTGCCAGCAGCCCCGGGACAGGGCACTACAATGAGCAGTTCTTC
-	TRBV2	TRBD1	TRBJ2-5	CATTSDRQDPTQYF	TGTGCCACCACTTCGGACAGGCAGGACCCGACCCAGTACTTC
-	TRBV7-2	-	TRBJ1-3	CASSLVAGDRYGNTIYF	TGTGCCAGCAGCTTAGTGGCAGGGGATCGGTATGGAAACACCATATATTTT
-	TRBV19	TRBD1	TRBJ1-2	CASSQAQTGNYGYTF	TGTGCCAGTAGCCAGGCCCAGACAGGGAACTATGGCTACACCTTC
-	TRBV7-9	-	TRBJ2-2	CVSSLTLAAGELFF	TGTGTCAGCAGCTTAACTCTAGCTGCCGGGGAGCTGTTTTTT
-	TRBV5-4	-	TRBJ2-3	CASSLTHGGATDTQYF	TGTGCCAGCAGCTTGACTCATGGGGGGGCCACAGATACGCAGTATTTT
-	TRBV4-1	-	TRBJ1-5	CASSPGWGDQPQHF	TGCGCCAGCAGCCCCGGTTGGGGGGATCAGCCCCAGCATTTT
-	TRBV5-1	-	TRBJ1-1	CASSLAGVLGTEAFF	TGCGCCAGCAGCTTGGCCGGGGTTTTGGGCACTGAAGCTTTCTTT
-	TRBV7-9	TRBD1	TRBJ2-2	CASTRQGITGELFF	TGTGCCAGCACCCGACAGGGTATCACCGGGGAGCTGTTTTTT
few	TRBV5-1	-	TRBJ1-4	CASSRTATNEKLFF	TGCGCCAGCAGCCGTACTGCAACTAATGAAAAACTGTTTTTT
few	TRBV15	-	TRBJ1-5	CATSRGGPNQPQHF	TGTGCCACCAGCAGAGGTGGGCCCAATCAGCCCCAGCATTTT
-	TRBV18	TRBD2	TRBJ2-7	CASSLSGGRYEQYF	TGTGCCAGCTCACTCAGCGGGGGCCGGTACGAGCAGTACTTC
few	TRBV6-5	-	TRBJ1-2	CASTKQGHYGYTF	TGTGCCAGCACCAAACAGGGTCACTATGGCTACACCTTC
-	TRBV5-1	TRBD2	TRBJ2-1	CASSLSGTSGVFGNEQFF	TGCGCCAGCAGCTTGTCTGGGACTAGCGGGGTGTTTGGGAATGAGCAGTTCTTC
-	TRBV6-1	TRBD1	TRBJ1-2	CASSSYSDRGYGYTF	TGTGCCAGCAGTTCATACTCGGACAGGGGCTATGGCTACACCTTC
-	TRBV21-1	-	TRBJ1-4	CALREKLFF	TGTGCCCTCCGTGAAAAACTGTTTTTT
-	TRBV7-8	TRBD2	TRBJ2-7	CASNGLAGTYEQYF	TGTGCCAGCAATGGGCTAGCGGGGACCTACGAGCAGTACTTC
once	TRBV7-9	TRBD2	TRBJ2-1	CASSLIAGGNEQFF	TGTGCCAGCAGCTTAATAGCGGGAGGGAATGAGCAGTTCTTC
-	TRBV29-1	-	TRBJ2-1	CSVGGGESSYNEQFF	TGCAGCGTTGGGGGGGGCGAGAGCTCCTACAATGAGCAGTTCTTC
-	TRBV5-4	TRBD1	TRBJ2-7	CASSFEGALSYEQYF	TGTGCCAGCAGCTTCGAGGGGGCGCTAAGCTACGAGCAGTACTTC
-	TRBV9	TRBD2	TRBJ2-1	CASSVGLGRFSYNEQFF	TGTGCCAGCAGCGTAGGTCTCGGGAGGTTCTCCTACAATGAGCAGTTCTTC
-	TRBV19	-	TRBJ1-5	CASSNPQGYSNQPQHF	TGTGCCAGTAGTAACCCCCAGGGTTATAGCAATCAGCCCCAGCATTTT
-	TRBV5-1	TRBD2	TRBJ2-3	CASSLGSGSLADTQYF	TGCGCCAGCAGCTTGGGGAGCGGGAGTTTGGCAGATACGCAGTATTTT
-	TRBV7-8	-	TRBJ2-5	CASSLPRLGFLLPGETQYF	TGTGCCAGCAGCCTACCTCGTCTCGGATTCCTCCTACCAGGAGAGACCCAGTACTTC
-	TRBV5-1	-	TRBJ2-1	CASSFQGTSLGEQFF	TGCGCCAGCAGTTTTCAGGGTACTTCCTTAGGTGAGCAGTTCTTC
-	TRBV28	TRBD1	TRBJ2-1	CASRGGQGYNEQFF	TGTGCCAGCAGGGGAGGACAGGGGTACAATGAGCAGTTCTTC
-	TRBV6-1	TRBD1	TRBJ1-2	CASSGIDRGLSNYGYTF	TGTGCCAGCAGTGGAATCGACAGGGGGCTGTCTAACTATGGCTACACCTTC
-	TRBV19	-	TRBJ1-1	CASSTGWMNTEAFF	TGTGCCAGTAGCACGGGGTGGATGAACACTGAAGCTTTCTTT
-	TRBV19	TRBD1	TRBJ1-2	CASQTRDRDGGYTF	TGTGCCAGTCAGACCCGGGACAGGGACGGTGGCTACACCTTC
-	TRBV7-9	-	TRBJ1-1	CASSLTGEGRTEAFF	TGTGCCAGCAGCTTAACGGGGGAAGGAAGGACTGAAGCTTTCTTT
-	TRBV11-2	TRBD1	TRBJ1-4	CASSSQGWGEKLFF	TGTGCCAGCAGCTCACAGGGGTGGGGTGAAAAACTGTTTTTT
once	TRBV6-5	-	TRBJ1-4	CASSQQGLGEKLFF	TGTGCCAGCAGCCAGCAGGGTTTAGGCGAAAAACTGTTTTTT
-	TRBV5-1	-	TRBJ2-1	CASSLEPAGNSYNEQFF	TGCGCCAGCAGCTTGGAACCAGCGGGTAACTCCTACAATGAGCAGTTCTTC
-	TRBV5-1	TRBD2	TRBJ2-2	CASSWDARGNVGELFF	TGCGCCAGCAGCTGGGATGCGCGGGGGAACGTCGGGGAGCTGTTTTTT
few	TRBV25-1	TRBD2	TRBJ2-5	CASSESGLARETQYF	TGTGCCAGCAGTGAATCTGGACTAGCGAGGGAGACCCAGTACTTC
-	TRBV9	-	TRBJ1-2	CASSAKPEHYGYTF	TGTGCCAGCAGCGCCAAGCCCGAGCACTATGGCTACACCTTC
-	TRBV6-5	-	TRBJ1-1	CASSSPGGIFTEAFF	TGTGCCAGCAGTTCCCCCGGCGGGATTTTCACTGAAGCTTTCTTT
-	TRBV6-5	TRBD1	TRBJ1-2	CASSYSMSGGRSGYTF	TGTGCCAGCAGTTACTCGATGTCAGGGGGCCGAAGTGGCTACACCTTC
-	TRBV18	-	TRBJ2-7	CASSPSTGSEQYF	TGTGCCAGCTCACCAAGTACGGGATCCGAGCAGTACTTC
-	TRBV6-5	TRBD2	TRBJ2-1	CASSYGTSGRRSEQFF	TGTGCCAGCAGTTACGGGACTAGCGGGAGGAGGAGTGAGCAGTTCTTC
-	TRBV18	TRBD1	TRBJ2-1	CASSRGTGINEQFF	TGTGCCAGCTCACGGGGGACAGGCATAAATGAGCAGTTCTTC
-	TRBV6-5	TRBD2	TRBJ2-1	CASRPLADSYNEQFF	TGTGCCAGCAGGCCTCTAGCGGACTCCTACAATGAGCAGTTCTTC
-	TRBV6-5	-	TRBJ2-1	CASGQNNEQFF	TGTGCCAGTGGACAGAACAATGAGCAGTTCTTC
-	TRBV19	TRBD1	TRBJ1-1	CASSPPRTGSEAFF	TGTGCCAGTAGCCCTCCGAGGACAGGGAGCGAAGCTTTCTTT
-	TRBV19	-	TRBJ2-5	CASSISGTQETQYF	TGTGCCAGTAGTATATCGGGAACCCAAGAGACCCAGTACTTC
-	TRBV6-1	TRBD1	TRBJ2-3	CASSETTGQGIFDTQYF	TGTGCCAGCAGTGAAACTACGGGACAGGGGATTTTCGATACGCAGTATTTT